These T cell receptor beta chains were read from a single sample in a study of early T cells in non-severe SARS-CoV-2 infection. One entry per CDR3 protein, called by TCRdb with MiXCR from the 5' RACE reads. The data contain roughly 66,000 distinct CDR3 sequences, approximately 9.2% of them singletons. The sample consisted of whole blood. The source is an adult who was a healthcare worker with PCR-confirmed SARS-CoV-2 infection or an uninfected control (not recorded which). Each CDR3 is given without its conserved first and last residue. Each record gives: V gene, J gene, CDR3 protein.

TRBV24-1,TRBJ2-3,ATAPSGVFSTDTQY
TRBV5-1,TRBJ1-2,ASSLGMNYGYT
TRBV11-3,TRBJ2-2,ASSPPVGLAGSGELF
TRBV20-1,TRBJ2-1,SASGAGSSYNEQF
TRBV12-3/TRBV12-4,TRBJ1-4,ASRQGARSEKLF
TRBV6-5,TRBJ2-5,ASRTSGRETQY
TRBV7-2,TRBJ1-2,ASSPIYGYT
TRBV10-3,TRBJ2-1,AISEGQGNEQF
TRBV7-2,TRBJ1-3,ASSPRTGVGNTIY
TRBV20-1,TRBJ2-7,SARDMFGTRRLPEQY
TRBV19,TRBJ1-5,ASTGDRRTGSSNQPQH
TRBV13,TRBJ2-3,ASSWLAAAGGTDTQY
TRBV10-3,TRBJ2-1,AISERQVANEQF
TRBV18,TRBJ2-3,ASRLAGSTDTQY
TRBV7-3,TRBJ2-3,ASSLTPGQSTDTQY
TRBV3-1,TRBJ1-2,ASSQDSYGYT
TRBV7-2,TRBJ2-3,ASSLRRWTSGRSDTQY
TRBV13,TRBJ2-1,ASSHGTSGINEQF
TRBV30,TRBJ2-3,AWSVPSGPGTDTQY
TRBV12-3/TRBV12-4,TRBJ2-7,ASSNTYEQY
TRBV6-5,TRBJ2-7,AIGTSGIPYEQY
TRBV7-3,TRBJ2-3,ASSPGLAGVSTDTQY
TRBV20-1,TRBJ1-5,SAGRLGINDQPQH
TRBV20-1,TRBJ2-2,SASSLENTGELF
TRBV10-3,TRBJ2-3,AISGQGQGTADTQY
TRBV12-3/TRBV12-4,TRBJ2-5,ASSLRLAGAWGETQY
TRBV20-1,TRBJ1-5,SARLNRGLGQPQH
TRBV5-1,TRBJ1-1,ASSTGGRTEAF
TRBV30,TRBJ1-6,AWSVTKPGLGNSPLH
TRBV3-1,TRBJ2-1,ASRSTSGRGNEQF
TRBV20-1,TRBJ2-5,SASLLAGEETQY
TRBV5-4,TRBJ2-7,ASSLVTAGPTYEQY
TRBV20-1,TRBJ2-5,SVVRETQY
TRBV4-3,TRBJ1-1,ASSQTPGQGWNTEAF
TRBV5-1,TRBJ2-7,ASSLAGAEYEQY
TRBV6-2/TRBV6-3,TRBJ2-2,ASSYSRPALSELF
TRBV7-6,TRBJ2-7,ASSLSGLSYEQY
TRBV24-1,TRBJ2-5,ATRASGSQETQY
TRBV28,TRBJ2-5,ASSFRLQETQY
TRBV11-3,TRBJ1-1,ASSLNPNTEAF
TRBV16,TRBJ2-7,ASTPGDSPYEQY
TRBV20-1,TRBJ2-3,SAYLAGRALRTDTQY
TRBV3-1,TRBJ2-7,ASSQTRTGDEQY
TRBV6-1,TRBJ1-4,ASSRLGGFDEKLF
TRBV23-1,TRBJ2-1,ASRLMGQGIDEQF
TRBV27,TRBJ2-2,ASSYGASNTGELF
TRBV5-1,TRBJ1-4,ASSPMAVGAGHEKLF
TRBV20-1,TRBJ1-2,SARARDRVGVGYT
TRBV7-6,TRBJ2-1,ASSTMTSSHEQF
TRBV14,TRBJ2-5,ASSQGSGQGSRFAQY
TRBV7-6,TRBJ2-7,ASSLVPLYEQY
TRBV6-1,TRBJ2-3,ASSESAGAVDTQY
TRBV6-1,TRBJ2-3,ASSESLAGRRSTDTQY
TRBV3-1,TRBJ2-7,ASGSAELYEQY
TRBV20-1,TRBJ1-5,SAQPTGGNQPQH
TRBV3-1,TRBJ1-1,ASSQGSLGTEAF
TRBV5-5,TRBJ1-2,ASSLAGTGGLDYGYT
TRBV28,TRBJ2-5,ASSLIGQGRLETQY
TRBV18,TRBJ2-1,ASSQSGHSYNEQF
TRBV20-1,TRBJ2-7,SARGYEQY